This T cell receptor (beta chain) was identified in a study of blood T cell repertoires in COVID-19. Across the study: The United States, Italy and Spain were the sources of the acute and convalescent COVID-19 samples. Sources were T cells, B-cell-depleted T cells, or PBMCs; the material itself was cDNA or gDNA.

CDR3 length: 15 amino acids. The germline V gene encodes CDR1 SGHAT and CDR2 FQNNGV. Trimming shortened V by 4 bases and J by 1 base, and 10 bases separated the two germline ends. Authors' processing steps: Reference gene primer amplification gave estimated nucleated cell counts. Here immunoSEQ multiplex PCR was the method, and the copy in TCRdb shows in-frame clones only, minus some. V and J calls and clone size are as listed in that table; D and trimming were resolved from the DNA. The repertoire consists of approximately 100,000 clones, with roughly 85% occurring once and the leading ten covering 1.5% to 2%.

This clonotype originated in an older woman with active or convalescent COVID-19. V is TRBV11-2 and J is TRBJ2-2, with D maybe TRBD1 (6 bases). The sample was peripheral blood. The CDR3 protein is CASSSGTMNTGELFF. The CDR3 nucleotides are TGTGCCAGCAGCTCCGGGACAATGAACACCGGGGAGCTGTTTTTT.